The 25 T cell receptor beta chains below were found in one sample sequenced in a study of immune aging and cytomegalovirus after organ transplant. These TCRs are of unknown antigen specificity. A microwell BD Rhapsody targeted mRNA and AbSeq workflow captured the cells and built the libraries. TCRdb re-derived calls from the single-cell sequencing reads in MiXCR, one entry per CDR3 protein. The table has tens of thousands of distinct CDR3 sequences, roughly a third seen once. The time point: five sample-tagged time points from pre-transplant (day -1) to day 368 post-transplant, pooled. This material consisted of CMV peptide-activated CD4+ and CD8+ T cells sorted from blood, taken at five time points, pooled. Subset defined: sorted CD8+CD137+ and CD4+CD154+ T cells after about 12 h CMV IE-1 peptide stimulation. Every receptor here comes from a female donor who had a heart transplant and CMV viremia.

By share, this clonotype counts as medium-sized. The chain employs TRBV4-2 and TRBJ2-7; 10 bases agree with TRBD2. The trim removed 0 bases at V and 5 bases at J, leaving 10 bases unmatched. This CDR3 comprises 17 residues. Germline lookup yields CDR1 LGHNA and CDR2 YNFKEQ. The CDR3 here is CASSQETSGRYLNEQYF. The CDR3 region has the DNA TGTGCCAGCAGCCAAGAGACTAGCGGGCGGTACCTAAACGAGCAGTACTTC.

This clonotype was recorded at least ten times. CDR3 sequence: CAISESAGETQYF. The CDR3 nucleotides read TGTGCCATCAGTGAGTCTGCGGGAGAGACCCAGTACTTC. The gene calls are TRBV10-3 and TRBJ2-5, with a possible D match to TRBD2 (5 bases). Germline V gene lookup returns CDR1 ENHRY and CDR2 SYGVKD. CDR3 length: 13 residues. With 0 bases removed from V and 4 bases from J, the gap between germline ends came to 6 bases.

This clonotype was observed a single time. This may be a read error, as it is one base from a much larger clone. The rearrangement links TRBV5-1 to TRBJ1-1, with D uncertain. The CDR3 consists of 14 residues. The germline CDR1 and CDR2 sequences are SGHRS and YFSETQ. The CDR3 region has the DNA TGCGCCAGCAGCTTCAATGGAGTGAACACTGAGGCTCCCTTT. This gives the protein CASSFNGVNTEAPF.

This CDR3 is CASSIRTGDRPQHF. CDR3 DNA: TGCGCCAGCAGCATACGGACAGGCGATCGCCCCCAGCATTTT. The rearrangement links TRBV5-1 to TRBJ1-5, with 7 bases matching TRBD1. The trim removed 4 bases at V and 10 bases at J, leaving 11 bases unmatched. The germline V gene has CDR1 SGHRS and CDR2 YFSETQ. This CDR3 is built from 14 residues. The whole variable domain, remainder taken from reference TRBV5-1 and TRBJ1-5, is KAGVTQTPRYLIKTRGQQVTLSCSPISGHRSVSWYQQTPGQGLQFLFEYFSETQRNKGNFPGRFSGRQFSNSRSEMNVSTLELGDSALYLCASSIRTGDRPQHFGDGTRLSIL.

There are a few counts of this clonotype. CDR3 in amino acids: CASSSRVQFF. The CDR3 region has the DNA TGTGCCAGCAGTTCTAGGGTGCAGTTCTTC. The chain links TRBV28 to TRBJ2-1; D not resolved. The CDR3 spans 10 residues. CDR1 and CDR2 from the germline V gene are MDHEN and SYDVKM. Trimming removed 4 bases at V and 12 bases at J, with 7 bases between.

By share, this clonotype counts as medium-sized. This rearrangement joins TRBV30 to TRBJ2-1; D may match TRBD1 or TRBD2 (5 bases each). Trimming removed 5 bases at V and 8 bases at J, with 10 bases between. The CDR3 length is 11 residues. CDR1 is GTSNPN and CDR2 is SVGIG in the germline V gene (reference sequence). The CDR3 coding sequence is TGTGCCTGGGCCTTGGGGGATGAGCAGTTCTTC. This translates into CAWALGDEQFF.

The table lists this clonotype with a count of one. The CDR3: CASSHAGAHKQYF. Here the CDR3 DNA reads TGTGCCAGCAGCCATGCGGGAGCCCACAAGCAGTACTTC. This sequence joins TRBV7-6 and TRBJ2-7, with 7 bases identical to TRBD2. J lost 8 bases, V lost 5 bases, and 9 bases had no gene match. Germline loops: CDR1 SGHVS, CDR2 FNYEAQ. CDR3 length equals 13 residues.

By share of the sample, this clonotype is medium-sized. The rearrangement links TRBV12-3 or TRBV12-4 to TRBJ1-1; tentative D call: TRBD1 (6 bases). V dropped 0 bases and J dropped 1 base, with 12 bases sitting between them. The CDR3 spans 16 residues. DNA for the CDR3: TGTGCCAGCAGTTTAGCGGGTGGGGGACAGAACACTGAAGCTTTCTTT. Its translation is CASSLAGGGQNTEAFF.

In its sample, this clonotype ranks as medium-sized. V and J are TRBV5-4 and TRBJ1-4; 7 bases match TRBD1. V lost 1 base, J lost 2 bases, and 5 bases stayed unmatched. This CDR3 region has 16 residues. Germline V gene lookup returns CDR1 SGHNT and CDR2 YYREEE (reference sequence). CDR3 sequence (DNA): TGTGCCAGCAGCTTGTCGCCGACAGGGACTAATGAAAAACTGTTTTTT. This codes for CASSLSPTGTNEKLFF.

The rearrangement joins TRBV12-3 or TRBV12-4 to TRBJ1-5; the D gene is possibly TRBD1 (6 bases). V was pared by 9 bases and J by 7 bases, with 10 bases between. CDR3 length equals 11 residues. Here the CDR3 DNA reads TGTGCCAGTTCAAGGGGGCAGCCCCAGCATTTT. It encodes CASSRGQPQHF.

This clonotype was observed a few times. V and J are TRBV30 and TRBJ1-3, with D unresolved. This CDR3 has 12 amino acids. Germline assignment: CDR1 GTSNPN and CDR2 SVGIG (reference sequence). Trimming cost V 4 bases and J 4 bases, with 8 bases left between them. This CDR3 reads CAWKGDGNTIYF. The CDR3 DNA reads as TGTGCCTGGAAAGGAGACGGAAACACCATATATTTT.

This clonotype was counted between two and nine times. This chain joins TRBV5-1 and TRBJ2-3; 9 nucleotides match TRBD2. The CDR3 is 15 amino acids. J was trimmed by 4 bases and V by 5 bases; bases with no gene match: 8. Germline V lookup: CDR1 SGHRS, CDR2 YFSETQ. CDR3 in amino acids: CASSFSGSQADTQYF. The CDR3 DNA sequence: TGCGCCAGCAGTTTTAGCGGGAGCCAAGCAGATACGCAGTATTTT.

The chain combines TRBV5-1 with TRBJ1-1; D call uncertain. The CDR3 length is 16 residues. The germline gives CDR1 SGHRS, CDR2 YFSETQ. The V end was cut by 0 bases, the J end by 4 bases, with 16 bases between. The CDR3 DNA reads as TGCGCCAGCAGCTTGGGTCAGGAGGGTAGGAGCACTGAAGCTTTCTTT. Translation gives CASSLGQEGRSTEAFF.

This clonotype came up many times. The chain employs TRBV18 and TRBJ2-1; D may match TRBD1 or TRBD2 (6 bases each). Per the germline V gene, CDR1 is KGHSH and CDR2 is LQKENI. V was pared by 3 bases and J by 5 bases, with 8 bases between. This CDR3 contains 13 residues. Here the CDR3 DNA reads TGTGCCAGCTCACCGGGGGGCCACAATGAGCAGTTCTTC. Translated, it gives CASSPGGHNEQFF.

The rearrangement uses TRBV27 and TRBJ1-5; TRBD1 aligns across 7 bases. With V trimmed by 4 bases and J by 7 bases, 10 bases remained unmatched. Germline V CDR1 and CDR2: MNHEY, SMNVEV (reference sequence). This CDR3 comprises 15 residues. In DNA, the CDR3 is TGTGCCAGCAGTTCGACGACAGGGCCTTACCAGCCCCAGCATTTT. Encoded protein: CASSSTTGPYQPQHF.

This clonotype was detected many times. It may be a read error: a sequence one base away is much more abundant. The chain joins TRBV20-1 to TRBJ1-2; TRBD1 aligns across 8 bases. Germline V CDR1 and CDR2: DFQATT, SNEGSKA (reference sequence). There are 15 residues in the CDR3. The ends lost 4 bases at V and 4 bases at J; junction bases unmatched: 11. The chain's CDR3 is CSAMRTGWDFYGYTF. DNA for the CDR3: TGCAGTGCTATGAGGACAGGGTGGGACTTCTATGGCTACACCTTC.

A word on this clonotype: Given the absence of the conserved phenylalanine or tryptophan at the CDR3 end, a read error is likely. No DNA is shown, since the ends of the CDR3 on it are uncertain; the CDR3 is the one TCRdb lists. The chain uses TRBV27 and TRBJ2-2; TRBD1, the table's D call, lacks a check against the DNA. Germline V gene sequence: CDR1 MNHEY, CDR2 SMNVEV (reference sequence). Counting both end residues, the CDR3 totals 17 amino acids. The CDR3 region is CANSLNSDRVIAGEPFS.

This clonotype was seen only a few times. The chain links TRBV7-2 to TRBJ2-2, with D perhaps given as TRBD1 or TRBD2 (5 bases each). The germline V gene has CDR1 SGHTA and CDR2 FQGNSA. There are 13 residues in the CDR3. The V end lost 6 bases, the J end lost 7 bases, and 12 bases lay between the germline ends. The CDR3 sequence is CASRRGPSGELFF. CDR3 DNA sequence: TGTGCCAGCAGACGGGGACCCAGCGGGGAGCTGTTTTTT. Full variable domain (remainder filled in from reference TRBV7-2 and TRBJ2-2): GAGVSQSPSNKVTEKGKDVELRCDPISGHTALYWYRQSLGQGLEFLIYFQGNSAPDKSGLPSDRFSAERTGGSVSTLTIQRTQQEDSAVYLCASRRGPSGELFFGEGSRLTVL.

The table lists this clonotype with many counts. A clone one base away is much larger, so this may be a read error. The rearrangement uses TRBV5-1 and TRBJ2-2; weak D call: TRBD2 (5 bases). The V end was cut by 7 bases, the J end by 3 bases, with 13 bases between. Germline V gives CDR1 SGHRS, CDR2 YFSETQ. There are 14 residues in the CDR3. The CDR3 protein is CASGVGGDTGELFF. The CDR3, as DNA: TGCGCCAGCGGGGTAGGAGGTGACACCGGGGAGCTGTTTTTT. Full variable domain (remainder filled in from reference TRBV5-1 and TRBJ2-2): KAGVTQTPRYLIKTRGQQVTLSCSPISGHRSVSWYQQTPGQGLQFLFEYFSETQRNKGNFPGRFSGRQFSNSRSEMNVSTLELGDSALYLCASGVGGDTGELFFGEGSRLTVL.

V and J are TRBV4-2 and TRBJ1-2; possible D gene TRBD1, 5 bases. This CDR3 is built from 15 residues. The germline V gene encodes CDR1 LGHNA and CDR2 YNFKEQ. V lost 5 bases, J lost 4 bases, and 17 bases lay in between. CDR3 sequence reads: CASSWGGDTSYGYTF. The CDR3 coding sequence is TGTGCCAGCAGCTGGGGGGGGGATACAAGCTATGGCTACACCTTC.

A word on this clonotype: A much larger clone lies a single base off, so this may be a read error. The chain is built from TRBV5-1 and TRBJ2-3; 7 nucleotides line up with TRBD1. The length of the CDR3 is 15 residues. Germline values: CDR1 SGHRS, CDR2 YFSETQ. CDR3 in amino acids: CASSLEGAPTDAQYF. CDR3 nucleotide sequence: TGCGCCAGCAGCTTGGAGGGGGCTCCCACAGATGCGCAGTATTTT.

This clonotype was observed many times. The genes are TRBV10-1 and TRBJ2-3; D is unclear. Per germline, CDR1 WNHNN and CDR2 SYGVQD (reference sequence). The CDR3 contains 13 residues. Deletions cut 5 bases from V and 1 base from J, with 7 bases between. The CDR3 region has the DNA TGCGCCAGCAGTAATCTTGGCACAGATACGCAGTATTTT. It codes for CASSNLGTDTQYF.

As regards this clonotype: Compared with germline, one end of the junction differs, possibly owing to a read error. The rearrangement uses TRBV4-3 and TRBJ2-3; 9 positions match TRBD2. CDR3 length: 18 residues. Germline loops: CDR1 LGHNA, CDR2 YSLEER. Written as DNA, the CDR3 is TGCGCCAGCGGCCAAGGCAGCGGGAGGCCTTCTAGCACAGATACGCAGTATTTT. It translates to CASGQGSGRPSSTDTQYF.

This clonotype is medium-sized by share. The genes are TRBV6-6 and TRBJ2-7, with TRBD1 matching over 11 bases. V lost 2 bases and J lost 3; bases outside the gene matches: 0. CDR3 length equals 14 residues. Germline lookup yields CDR1 MNHNY and CDR2 SVGAGI (reference sequence). CDR3 in amino acids: CASSYGTGGYEQYF. As DNA, the CDR3 is TGTGCCAGCAGTTACGGGACAGGGGGCTACGAGCAGTACTTC.

The V gene is TRBV6-2 or TRBV6-3, the J gene TRBJ1-1; D is uncertain. Trimming pared 6 bases from V and 13 bases from J, leaving 15 bases between. Germline V gene data show CDR1 as MNHEY and CDR2 as SVGEGT. This CDR3 is 11 amino acids long. CDR3 protein: CASSRGFQVFF. DNA of the CDR3: TGTGCCAGCAGCCGCGGGTTTCAGGTTTTCTTT.